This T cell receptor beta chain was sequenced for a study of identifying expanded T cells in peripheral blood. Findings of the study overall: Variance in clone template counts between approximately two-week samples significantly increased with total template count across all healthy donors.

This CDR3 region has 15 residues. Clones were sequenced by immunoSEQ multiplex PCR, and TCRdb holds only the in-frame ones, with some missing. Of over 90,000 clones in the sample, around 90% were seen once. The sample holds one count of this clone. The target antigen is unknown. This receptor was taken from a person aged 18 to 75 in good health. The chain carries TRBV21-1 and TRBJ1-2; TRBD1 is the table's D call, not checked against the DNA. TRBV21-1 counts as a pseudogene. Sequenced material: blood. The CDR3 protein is CASSKGKGTNYGYTF. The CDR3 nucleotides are TGTGCCAGCAGCAAAGGGAAGGGGACTAACTATGGCTACACCTTC.